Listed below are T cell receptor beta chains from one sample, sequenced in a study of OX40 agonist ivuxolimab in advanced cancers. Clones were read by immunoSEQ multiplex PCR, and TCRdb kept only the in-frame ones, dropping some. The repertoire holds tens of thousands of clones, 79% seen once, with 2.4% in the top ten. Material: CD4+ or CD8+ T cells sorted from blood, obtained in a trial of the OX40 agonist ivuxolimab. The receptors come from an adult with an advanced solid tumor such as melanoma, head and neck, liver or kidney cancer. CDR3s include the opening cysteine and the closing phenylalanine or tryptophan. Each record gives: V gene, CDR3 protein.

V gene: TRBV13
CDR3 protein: CASSPLAGSSYEQYF

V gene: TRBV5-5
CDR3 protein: CASSLGRGTQRGYGYTF

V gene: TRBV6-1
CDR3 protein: CASIPVTGNNYGYTF

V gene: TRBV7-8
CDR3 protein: CASSLGGTVANYGYTF

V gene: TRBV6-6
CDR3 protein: CASTNLDRGAQYF

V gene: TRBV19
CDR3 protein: CASSYDRVETQYF

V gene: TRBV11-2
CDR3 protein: CASSLGGGQSNQPQHF

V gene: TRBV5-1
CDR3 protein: CASSQATGLEGKLFF

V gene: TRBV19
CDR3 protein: CASSVGLAGTGELFF

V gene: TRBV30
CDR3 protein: CAWSVGLAGDTDTQYF

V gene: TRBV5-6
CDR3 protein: CASSLVSIRQAYGYTF

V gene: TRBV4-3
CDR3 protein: CASRGGQGSREKLFF

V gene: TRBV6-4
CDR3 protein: CASSSDRDSPLHF

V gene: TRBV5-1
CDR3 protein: CASSAEDGSQETQYF

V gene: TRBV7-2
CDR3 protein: CASRQDRNTEAFF

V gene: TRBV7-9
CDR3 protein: CASSLDFANTIYF

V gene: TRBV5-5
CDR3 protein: CASRIAGGRIEQFF

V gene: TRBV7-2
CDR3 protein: CASSLVAGEGPDTQYF

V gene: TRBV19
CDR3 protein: CASSPGGMETQYF

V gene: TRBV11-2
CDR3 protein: CASSLVQGLTEAFF

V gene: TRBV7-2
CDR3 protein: CASSLGGYGYTF

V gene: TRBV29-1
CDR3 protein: CSARDVNTEAFF

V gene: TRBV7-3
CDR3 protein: CASSSRTSGSLNEQFF

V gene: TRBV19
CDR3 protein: CASSIFRGTLHF

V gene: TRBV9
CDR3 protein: CASSKWDSPYEQYF

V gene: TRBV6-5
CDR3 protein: CASSLGLENIQYF

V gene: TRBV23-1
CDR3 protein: CASSQSPGNGYTF

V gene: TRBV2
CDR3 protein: CASLHFTSGSNTGELFF

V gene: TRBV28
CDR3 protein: CASSLSSGKAYNEQFF

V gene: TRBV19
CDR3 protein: CASTRRGSNEKLFF

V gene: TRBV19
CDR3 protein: CASRGGGGVGSGNTIYF

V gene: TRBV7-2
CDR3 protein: CASSASGGSGGNTEAFF

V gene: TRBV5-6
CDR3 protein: CASSLPGGTGEAFF

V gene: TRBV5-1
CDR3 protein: CASLAGVF

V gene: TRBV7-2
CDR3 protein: CASSLGREAYQPQHF

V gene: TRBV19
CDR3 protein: CASSKDRGDSNQPQHF

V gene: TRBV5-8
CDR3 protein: CASSWKGSPLHF

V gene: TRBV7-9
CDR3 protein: CASSLIRRNTEAFF

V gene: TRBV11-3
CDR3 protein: CASSTAGSYEQYF

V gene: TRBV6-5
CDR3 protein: CASSYLRQTRYTEAFF

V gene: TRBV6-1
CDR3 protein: CASRPEGLSYEQYF

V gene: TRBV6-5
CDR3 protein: CASSYDNRGNTEAFF

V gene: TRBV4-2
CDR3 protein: CASSQDPSQREQFF

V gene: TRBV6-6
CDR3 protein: CASSHRDRGFNEQFF

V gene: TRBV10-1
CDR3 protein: CASGNTGGELFF

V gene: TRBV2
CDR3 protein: CASSLGLLPVEQYF

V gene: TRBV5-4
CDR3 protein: CASRRDSHTEAFF

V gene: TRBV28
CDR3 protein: CASSRIGSGANVLTF

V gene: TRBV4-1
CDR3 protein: CASSQDRAVMWQGTNEKLFF

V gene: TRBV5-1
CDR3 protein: CASSFRPGTGSGANVLTF